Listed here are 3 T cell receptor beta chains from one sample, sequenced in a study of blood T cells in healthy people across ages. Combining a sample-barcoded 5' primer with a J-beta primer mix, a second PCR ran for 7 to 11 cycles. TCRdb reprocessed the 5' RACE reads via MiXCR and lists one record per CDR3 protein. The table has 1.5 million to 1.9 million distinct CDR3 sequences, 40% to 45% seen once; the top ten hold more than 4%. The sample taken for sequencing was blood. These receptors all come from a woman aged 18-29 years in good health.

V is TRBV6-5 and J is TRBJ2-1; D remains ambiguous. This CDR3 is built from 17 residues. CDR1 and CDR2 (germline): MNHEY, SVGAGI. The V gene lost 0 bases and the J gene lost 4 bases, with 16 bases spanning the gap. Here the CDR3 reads CASSYSMATGGYNEQFF. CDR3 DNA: TGTGCCAGCAGTTACTCGATGGCGACTGGCGGATACAATGAGCAGTTCTTC.

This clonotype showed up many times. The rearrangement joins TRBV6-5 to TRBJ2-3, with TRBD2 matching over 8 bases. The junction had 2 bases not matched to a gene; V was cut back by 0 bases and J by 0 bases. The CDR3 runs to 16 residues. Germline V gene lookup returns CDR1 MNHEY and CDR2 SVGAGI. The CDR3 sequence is CASSYSLADSTDTQYF. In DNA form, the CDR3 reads TGTGCCAGCAGTTACTCACTAGCGGATAGCACAGATACGCAGTATTTT.

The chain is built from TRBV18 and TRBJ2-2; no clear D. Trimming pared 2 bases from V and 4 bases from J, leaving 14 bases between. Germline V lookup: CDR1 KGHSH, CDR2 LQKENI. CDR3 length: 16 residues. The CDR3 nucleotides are TGTGCCAGCTCACCAAGTTCCTCTGCGAGCACCGGGGAGCTGTTTTTT. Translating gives CASSPSSSASTGELFF.